The rows below give T cell receptor beta chains drawn from one sample of a study of shared clonotypes between healthy human individuals. Only in-frame clones appear in the TCRdb table, and some are missing; sequencing was by immunoSEQ multiplex PCR. The repertoire has under 1 million clones, roughly 96% of them found once; the top ten carry about 0.22%. Input material: naive CD8+ T cells sorted from blood. All receptors derive from a man aged 25-45 years in good health. CDR3s include the opening cysteine and the closing phenylalanine or tryptophan. A D gene is named only where the DNA matches it firmly. Some rows have no size entry. The others give once, few or many, or a class for an expanded clone.

>.|TRBJ2-1|.|TRBV7-2
CASSFSQSGPLYNEQFF
TGTGCCAGCAGCTTTTCGCAATCCGGGCCTCTATACAATGAGCAGTTCTTC
>.|TRBJ1-5|.|TRBV7-9
CASSLAGVHQPQHF
TGTGCCAGCAGCTTGGCAGGGGTTCATCAGCCCCAGCATTTT
>.|TRBJ2-7|.|TRBV29-1
CSVLAENSYEQYF
TGCAGCGTACTAGCAGAAAACTCCTACGAGCAGTACTTC
>TRBD1|TRBJ2-1|.|TRBV6-5
CASSGPGQAAREQFF
TGTGCCAGCAGCGGTCCGGGACAGGCAGCTCGGGAGCAGTTCTTC
>TRBD2|TRBJ2-7|.|TRBV28
CASRTSASYEQYF
TGTGCCAGCAGGACTAGCGCAAGCTACGAGCAGTACTTC
>.|TRBJ2-7|.|TRBV7-9
CASSLERGAGFGQYF
TGTGCCAGCAGCTTGGAGAGGGGGGCCGGGTTCGGTCAGTACTTC
>.|TRBJ1-1|.|TRBV7-9
CASSLEWPVNTEAFF
TGTGCCAGCAGCCTGGAGTGGCCAGTGAACACTGAAGCTTTCTTT
>.|TRBJ1-5|.|TRBV7-6
CASSLSMGGYNQPQHF
TGTGCCAGCAGCTTAAGTATGGGGGGCTACAATCAGCCCCAGCATTTT
>TRBD2|TRBJ2-1|.|TRBV11-2
CASSFVREGIDEQFF
TGTGCCAGCAGCTTTGTACGGGAGGGCATTGATGAGCAGTTCTTC
>TRBD2|TRBJ2-3|.|TRBV18
CASSPASGRPSTDTQYF
TGTGCCAGCTCACCTGCTAGCGGGAGGCCTAGCACAGATACGCAGTATTTT
>TRBD2|TRBJ2-3|.|TRBV6-5
CASSYLAGVRTDTQYF
TGTGCCAGCAGTTACTTAGCGGGAGTACGTACAGATACGCAGTATTTT
>TRBD2|TRBJ2-7|.|TRBV27
CASSHQGGKAAEQYF
TGTGCCAGCAGTCACCAGGGAGGGAAGGCGGCCGAGCAGTACTTC
>.|TRBJ1-2|.|TRBV7-9
CASSLDPRSYGYTF
TGTGCCAGCAGCTTAGACCCACGGAGCTATGGCTACACCTTC
>TRBD2|TRBJ2-7|.|TRBV6-1
CASITEAGGPYEQYF
TGTGCCAGCATCACCGAAGCGGGAGGCCCCTACGAGCAGTACTTC
>.|TRBJ1-1|.|TRBV7-9
CASSFLSAGNTEAFF
TGTGCCAGCAGCTTCCTTTCGGCAGGAAACACTGAAGCTTTCTTT
>.|TRBJ1-2|.|TRBV27
CASSFSRGKGYTF
TGTGCCAGCAGTTTTTCCCGGGGGAAAGGCTACACCTTC
>TRBD2|TRBJ2-1|once|TRBV11-2
CASSNAGTSGRSEQFF
TGTGCCAGCAGCAACGCCGGGACTAGCGGGAGAAGTGAGCAGTTCTTC
>.|TRBJ2-1|.|TRBV11-3
CASSLEPTSEQFF
TGTGCCAGCAGCTTGGAACCTACTAGCGAGCAGTTCTTC
>TRBD1|TRBJ2-1|.|TRBV4-3
CASSEFHIGQAYNEQFF
TGCGCCAGCAGCGAATTTCACATAGGACAGGCCTACAATGAGCAGTTCTTC
>.|TRBJ2-5|.|TRBV7-9
CASSLVPRGAGQETQYF
TGTGCCAGCAGCTTAGTACCACGAGGCGCGGGGCAAGAGACCCAGTACTTC
>.|TRBJ2-1|.|TRBV10-3
CAISEFSGTLEQFF
TGTGCCATCAGTGAGTTTAGCGGTACGCTCGAGCAGTTCTTC
>TRBD2|TRBJ2-1|.|TRBV9
CASSRAGVSYNEQFF
TGTGCCAGCAGCCGAGCGGGAGTCTCCTACAATGAGCAGTTCTTC
>TRBD1|TRBJ1-5|.|TRBV5-5
CASSPTGDWDQPQHF
TGTGCCAGCAGCCCTACAGGGGATTGGGATCAGCCCCAGCATTTT
>TRBD2|TRBJ2-7|once|TRBV7-2
CASSFKGLFHYEQYF
TGTGCCAGCAGCTTCAAGGGACTATTCCACTACGAGCAGTACTTC
>TRBD2|TRBJ2-1|.|TRBV27
CASSPAGLAGFNEQFF
TGTGCCAGCAGTCCGGCGGGACTAGCGGGATTCAATGAGCAGTTCTTC
>.|TRBJ1-1|.|TRBV11-1
CASSLLGTEAFF
TGTGCCAGCAGCTTATTGGGGACTGAAGCTTTCTTT
>.|TRBJ1-1|.|TRBV19
CASHGVSSTEAFF
TGTGCCAGCCACGGCGTTTCAAGCACTGAAGCTTTCTTT
>.|TRBJ2-1|.|TRBV21-1
CASRPLWNDYNEQFF
TGTGCCAGCAGGCCCCTATGGAACGACTACAATGAGCAGTTCTTC
>.|TRBJ2-1|.|TRBV11-2
CASSLTTGIYNEQFF
TGTGCCAGCAGCTTAACGACAGGAATTTACAATGAGCAGTTCTTC
>.|TRBJ1-4|.|TRBV30
CAWSGRGEKLFF
TGTGCCTGGAGTGGCAGAGGGGAAAAACTGTTTTTT
>TRBD1|TRBJ2-7|.|TRBV6-1
CASSWTGAYEQYF
TGTGCCAGCAGTTGGACAGGGGCTTACGAGCAGTACTTC
>.|TRBJ1-1|.|TRBV5-1
CASSLSGQNTEAFF
TGCGCCAGCAGCTTGTCAGGGCAAAACACTGAAGCTTTCTTT
>.|TRBJ1-3|.|TRBV2
CASSEVRGTAGNTIYF
TGTGCCAGCAGTGAGGTTAGAGGGACGGCCGGAAACACCATATATTTT
>TRBD2|TRBJ2-1|.|TRBV7-6
CASSLTGGETRYNEQFF
TGTGCCAGCAGCTTGACCGGGGGGGAGACCCGCTACAATGAGCAGTTCTTC
>.|TRBJ1-1|.|TRBV23-1
CASRSPEAFF
TGCGCCAGTCGATCGCCTGAAGCTTTCTTT
>.|TRBJ2-2|.|TRBV4-1
CASSLGVGELFF
TGCGCCAGCAGCCTAGGGGTCGGGGAGCTGTTTTTT
>.|TRBJ2-1|.|TRBV11-2
CASSSRLVSYNEQFF
TGTGCCAGCAGCTCCAGACTAGTCTCCTACAATGAGCAGTTCTTC
>.|TRBJ1-4|.|TRBV5-1
CASSLEAPQVEKLFF
TGCGCCAGCAGCTTGGAGGCACCCCAGGTAGAAAAACTGTTTTTT
>TRBD2|TRBJ2-7|.|TRBV7-9
CASSFGSGTSGRISYEQYF
TGTGCCAGCAGCTTTGGTTCCGGGACTAGCGGGAGAATCTCCTACGAGCAGTACTTC
>.|TRBJ2-2|.|TRBV7-9
CASSLGGVSYTGELFF
TGTGCCAGCAGCTTAGGTGGGGTCTCTTACACCGGGGAGCTGTTTTTT
>TRBD2|TRBJ2-5|.|TRBV7-9
CASSYPRLAGEETQYF
TGTGCCAGCAGCTACCCCCGACTAGCGGGAGAGGAGACCCAGTACTTC
>.|TRBJ2-5|.|TRBV5-4
CASSLRAGVGDQETQYF
TGTGCCAGCAGCTTGCGTGCCGGGGTCGGCGACCAGGAGACCCAGTACTTC
>.|TRBJ2-7|.|TRBV4-2
CASSQDSASTYEQYF
TGTGCCAGCAGCCAAGATTCGGCGAGTACCTACGAGCAGTACTTC
>.|TRBJ1-4|.|TRBV4-3
CASSGGVTNEKLFF
TGCGCCAGCAGCGGGGGCGTAACTAATGAAAAACTGTTTTTT
>.|TRBJ2-7|.|TRBV7-9
CASSLALNEQYF
TGTGCCAGCAGCTTAGCGCTTAACGAGCAGTACTTC
>.|TRBJ1-1|.|TRBV11-2
CASSLERGGLNTEAFF
TGTGCCAGCAGCTTAGAGAGGGGTGGGTTGAACACTGAAGCTTTCTTT
>.|TRBJ2-2|.|TRBV9
CASSVTRHTGELFF
TGTGCCAGCAGCGTAACCAGACACACCGGGGAGCTGTTTTTT
>TRBD1|TRBJ1-5|.|TRBV4-1
CASSQEQGVQNQPQHF
TGCGCCAGCAGCCAAGAACAGGGGGTTCAAAATCAGCCCCAGCATTTT
>.|TRBJ2-5|once|TRBV27
CASSFMETQYF
TGTGCCAGCAGTTTTATGGAGACCCAGTACTTC
>.|TRBJ2-5|.|TRBV4-3
CASSQDSGGGQTQYF
TGCGCCAGCAGCCAAGATAGCGGTGGGGGACAGACCCAGTACTTC
>.|TRBJ2-3|.|TRBV9
CASTRGGESTDTQYF
TGTGCCAGCACCAGAGGCGGGGAAAGCACAGATACGCAGTATTTT
>.|TRBJ1-4|.|TRBV28
CASSFVIGGDGEKLFF
TGTGCCAGCAGTTTCGTTATAGGAGGGGATGGTGAAAAACTGTTTTTT
>TRBD1|TRBJ1-2|.|TRBV5-1
CASSLRGRTGGYTF
TGCGCCAGCAGCTTGCGTGGCCGGACAGGTGGCTACACCTTC
>.|TRBJ2-1|.|TRBV4-3
CASSQDGYNEQFF
TGCGCCAGCAGCCAAGATGGCTACAATGAGCAGTTCTTC
>TRBD2|TRBJ2-7|once|TRBV4-1
CASSQASSGISYEQYF
TGCGCCAGCAGCCAAGCGTCTAGCGGGATTTCCTACGAGCAGTACTTC
>.|TRBJ2-1|.|TRBV15
CATSRALTLSSYNEQFF
TGTGCCACCAGCAGGGCTCTTACGCTTAGCTCCTACAATGAGCAGTTCTTC
>TRBD2|TRBJ2-5|.|TRBV4-2
CASSQEREEETQYF
TGTGCCAGCAGCCAAGAGCGGGAGGAAGAGACCCAGTACTTC
>TRBD2|TRBJ2-1|.|TRBV7-9
CASSVLLAGNEQFF
TGTGCCAGCAGCGTCCTACTAGCGGGAAATGAGCAGTTCTTC
>.|TRBJ1-2|.|TRBV28
CASSLIGGYTF
TGTGCCAGCAGTTTAATCGGTGGCTACACCTTC
>.|TRBJ2-1|.|TRBV7-9
CASSLSGRSYNEQFF
TGTGCCAGCAGCTTATCGGGGAGATCCTACAATGAGCAGTTCTTC